A single sample is the source of the 12 T cell receptor beta chains below, sequenced in a study of blood T cell repertoires in COVID-19. Sequencing used immunoSEQ multiplex PCR; TCRdb keeps in-frame clones, though not all of them. The table lists fewer than 200,000 clones, approximately 82% of them singletons. Sequenced input: PBMCs or T cells enriched from blood (not recorded which). All receptors come from a man in his sixties who had recovered from COVID-19.

The V call is TRBV18, the J call TRBJ1-4; 9 bases agree with TRBD1. CDR1 KGHSH and CDR2 LQKENI come from the germline V gene. Unmatched junction bases numbered 4, after V lost 3 bases and J lost 5 bases. CDR3 size: 15 residues. The chain's CDR3 is CASSPTGTGNEKLFF. DNA of the CDR3: TGTGCCAGCTCACCCACCGGGACAGGGAATGAAAAACTGTTTTTT.

The chain links TRBV7-9 to TRBJ1-1; TRBD1 matches 7 bases. Germline V gives CDR1 SEHNR, CDR2 FQNEAQ (reference sequence). The length of the CDR3 is 15 residues. With V trimmed by 5 bases and J by 3 bases, 9 bases remained unmatched. The CDR3 DNA reads TGTGCCAGCAGCCCTCTGACAGGGTCGGACACTGAAGCTTTCTTT. Translated: CASSPLTGSDTEAFF.

The chain carries TRBV6-5 and TRBJ1-2; D remains unclear. The ends were cut back, 11 bases at V and 3 bases at J, with 10 bases in the middle. The CDR3 is made up of 11 amino acids. Germline CDR1 reads MNHEY; CDR2 reads SVGAGI. The CDR3 DNA reads as TGTGCCCGGGGTGAATACTATGGCTACACCTTC. This encodes CARGEYYGYTF.

This chain links TRBV19 with TRBJ1-2; 7 positions agree with TRBD1. The trim removed 5 bases at V and 4 bases at J, leaving 7 bases unmatched. CDR3 length equals 14 residues. CDR1 and CDR2 from the germline V gene are LNHDA and SQIVND (reference sequence). The CDR3 coding sequence is TGTGCCAGTAGTCCCCAGACAGGGAGCTATGGCTACACCTTC. It codes for CASSPQTGSYGYTF. Full variable domain (rest looked up from reference TRBV19 and TRBJ1-2): DGGITQSPKYLFRKEGQNVTLSCEQNLNHDAMYWYRQDPGQGLRLIYYSQIVNDFQKGDIAEGYSVSREKKESFPLTVTSAQKNPTAFYLCASSPQTGSYGYTFGSGTRLTVV.

The V and J genes are TRBV7-2 and TRBJ2-3, with D uncertain. In germline, CDR1 is SGHTA, CDR2 FQGNSA. The V gene lost 5 bases and the J gene lost 1 base, with 13 bases spanning the gap. This CDR3 comprises 15 residues. The CDR3 nucleotides are TGTGCCAGCAGCCCCGACTCGTTAGGCACAGATACGCAGTATTTT. The encoded protein is CASSPDSLGTDTQYF.

V usage is TRBV28 and J usage is TRBJ2-7; no reliable D call. This CDR3 comprises 15 residues. Trimming stripped 1 base from V and 0 bases from J, with 10 bases between. CDR1 MDHEN and CDR2 SYDVKM come from the germline V gene. The CDR3 is CASSLFGGFSYEQYF. CDR3 DNA sequence: TGTGCCAGCAGTTTATTCGGCGGTTTCTCCTACGAGCAGTACTTC. Looking up the rest from reference TRBV28 and TRBJ2-7 gives the full variable domain: DVKVTQSSRYLVKRTGEKVFLECVQDMDHENMFWYRQDPGLGLRLIYFSYDVKMKEKGDIPEGYSVSREKKERFSLILESASTNQTSMYLCASSLFGGFSYEQYFGPGTRLTVT.

The chain has TRBV5-1 and TRBJ1-1; weak D call: TRBD1 (5 bases). The CDR3 runs 16 residues. Trimming left V 0 bases short and J 0 bases short, with 12 bases between. Germline CDR1 reads SGHRS; CDR2 reads YFSETQ. CDR3 region: CASSLVGADMNTEAFF. In DNA form, the CDR3 reads TGCGCCAGCAGCTTGGTAGGGGCGGACATGAACACTGAAGCTTTCTTT.

In its sample, this clone was seen a few times. The V gene is TRBV10-3, the J gene TRBJ2-7; 7 bases align to TRBD1. V was pared by 5 bases and J by 3 bases, with 10 bases of the junction left unmatched. The CDR3 is 15 amino acids. The V gene's germline CDR1 is ENHRY and CDR2 SYGVKD. DNA of the CDR3: TGTGCCATCAGTCCAGACAGGGCGGACCTCTACGAGCAGTACTTC. It yields the protein CAISPDRADLYEQYF.

The rearrangement joins TRBV6-2 or TRBV6-3 to TRBJ2-6; 8 bases line up with TRBD1. CDR1 is MNHEY, CDR2 SVGEGT, per germline. The V gene end was trimmed by 0 bases and the J gene end by 0 bases; junction bases not matched to a gene: 10. This CDR3 has 20 amino acids. CDR3: CASSYSKDRDLSSGANVLTF. Written as DNA, the CDR3 is TGTGCCAGCAGTTACTCCAAGGACAGGGACCTAAGCTCTGGGGCCAACGTCCTGACTTTC.

This clone has only one observation. The chain couples TRBV7-8 to TRBJ2-1; D perhaps matches TRBD2 (7 bases). Deletions cut 1 base from V and 0 bases from J, with 13 bases between. Germline V lookup: CDR1 SGHVS, CDR2 FQNEAQ. CDR3 size: 17 residues. CDR3 nucleotides: TGTGCCAGCAGCTTAGGTTTGCGGGGGCCCTCCTACAATGAGCAGTTCTTC. It yields the protein CASSLGLRGPSYNEQFF.

The chain carries TRBV13 and TRBJ1-5; 8 nucleotides agree with TRBD1. Germline trimming cut 0 bases from V and 1 base from J; bases unmatched to any gene: 2. In germline, CDR1 is PRHDT, CDR2 FYEKMQ (reference sequence). The CDR3 loop spans 16 amino acids. CDR3 DNA sequence: TGTGCCAGCAGCTTAGGACAGGGGGAGAGCAATCAGCCCCAGCATTTT. It specifies CASSLGQGESNQPQHF.

The rearrangement links TRBV24-1 to TRBJ2-1, with 10 nucleotides matching TRBD2. CDR1 is KGHDR, CDR2 SFDVKD, per germline. After removal of 7 bases from V and 7 bases from J, the junction contained 24 bases not matched to a gene. This CDR3 contains 20 residues. Written as DNA, the CDR3 is TGTGCCACCAGCGCAACTACAGGGGCCGAGCTAGCGGGAGTTGAGAATGAGCAGTTCTTC. Protein product: CATSATTGAELAGVENEQFF.